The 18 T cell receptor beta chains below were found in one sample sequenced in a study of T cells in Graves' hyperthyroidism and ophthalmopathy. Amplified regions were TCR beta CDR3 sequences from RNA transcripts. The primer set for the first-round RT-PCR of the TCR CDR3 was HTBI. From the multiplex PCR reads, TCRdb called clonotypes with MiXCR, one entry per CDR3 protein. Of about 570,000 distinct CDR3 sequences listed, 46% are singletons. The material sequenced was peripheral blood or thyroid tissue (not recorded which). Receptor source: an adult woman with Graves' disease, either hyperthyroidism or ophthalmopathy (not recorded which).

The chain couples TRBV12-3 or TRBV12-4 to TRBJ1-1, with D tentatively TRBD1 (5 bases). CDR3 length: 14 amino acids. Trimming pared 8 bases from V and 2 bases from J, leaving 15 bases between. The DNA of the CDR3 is TGTGCCAGCGGTGATGGGGCTGGAAACACTGAAGCTTTCTTT. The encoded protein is CASGDGAGNTEAFF.

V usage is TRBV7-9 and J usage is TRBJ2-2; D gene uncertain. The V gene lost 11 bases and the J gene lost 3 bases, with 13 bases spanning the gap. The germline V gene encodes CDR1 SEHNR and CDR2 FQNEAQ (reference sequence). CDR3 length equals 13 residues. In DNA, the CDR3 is TGTGCCCCGCGCAGCGCAGACACCGGGGAGCTGTTTTTT. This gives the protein CAPRSADTGELFF.

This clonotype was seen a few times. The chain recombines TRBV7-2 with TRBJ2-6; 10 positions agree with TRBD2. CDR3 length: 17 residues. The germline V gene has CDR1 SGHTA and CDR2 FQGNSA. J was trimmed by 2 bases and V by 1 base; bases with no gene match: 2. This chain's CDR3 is CASSLVSGRAGANVLTF. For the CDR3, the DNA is TGTGCCAGCAGCTTAGTGAGCGGGAGGGCTGGGGCCAACGTCCTGACTTTC.

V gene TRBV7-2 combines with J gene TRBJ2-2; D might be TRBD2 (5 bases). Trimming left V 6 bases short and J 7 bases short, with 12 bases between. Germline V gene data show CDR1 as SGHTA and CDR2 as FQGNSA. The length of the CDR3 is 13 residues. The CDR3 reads CASSPGGIGELFF. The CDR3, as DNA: TGTGCCAGCAGTCCCGGAGGAATCGGGGAGCTGTTTTTT.

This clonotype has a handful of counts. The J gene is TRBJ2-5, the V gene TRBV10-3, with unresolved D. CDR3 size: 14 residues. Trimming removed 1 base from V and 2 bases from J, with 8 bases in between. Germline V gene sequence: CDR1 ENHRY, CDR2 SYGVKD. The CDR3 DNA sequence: TGTGCCATCAGTGAGTTAGGGCCACAAGAGACCCAGTACTTC. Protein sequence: CAISELGPQETQYF.

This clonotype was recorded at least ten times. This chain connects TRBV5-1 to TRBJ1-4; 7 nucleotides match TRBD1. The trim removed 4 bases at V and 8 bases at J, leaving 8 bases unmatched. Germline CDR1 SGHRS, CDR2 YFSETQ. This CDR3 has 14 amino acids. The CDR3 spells CASSQGQRGEKLFF. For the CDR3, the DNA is TGCGCCAGCAGCCAGGGACAGCGCGGAGAAAAACTGTTTTTT.

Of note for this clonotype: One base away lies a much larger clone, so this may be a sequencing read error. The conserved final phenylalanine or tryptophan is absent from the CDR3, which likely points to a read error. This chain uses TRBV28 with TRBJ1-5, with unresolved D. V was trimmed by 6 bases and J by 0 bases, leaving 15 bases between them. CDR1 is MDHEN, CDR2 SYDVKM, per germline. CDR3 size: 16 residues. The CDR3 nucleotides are TGTGCCAGCAGCCCTATGGGAGCTTATAGCAATCAGCCCCAGCATCTT. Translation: CASSPMGAYSNQPQHL.

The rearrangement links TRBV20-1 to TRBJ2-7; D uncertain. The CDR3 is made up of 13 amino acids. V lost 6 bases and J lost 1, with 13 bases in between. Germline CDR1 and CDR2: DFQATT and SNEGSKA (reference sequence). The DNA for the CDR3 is TGCAGTGCCGCCCGGCCCGGTTCCTACGAGCAGTACTTC. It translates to CSAARPGSYEQYF.

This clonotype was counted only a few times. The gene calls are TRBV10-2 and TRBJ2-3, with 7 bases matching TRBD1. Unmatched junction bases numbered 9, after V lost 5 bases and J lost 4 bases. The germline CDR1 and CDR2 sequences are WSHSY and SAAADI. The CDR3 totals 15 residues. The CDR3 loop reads CASSSDRAGSDTQYF. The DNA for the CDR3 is TGCGCCAGCAGTTCCGACAGGGCTGGGTCAGATACGCAGTATTTT.

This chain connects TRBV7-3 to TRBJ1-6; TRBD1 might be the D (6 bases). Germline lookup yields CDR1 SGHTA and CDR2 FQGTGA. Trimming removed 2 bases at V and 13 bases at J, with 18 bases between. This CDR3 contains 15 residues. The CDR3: CASSLERGRSLPLHF. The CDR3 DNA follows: TGTGCCAGCAGCTTAGAGCGGGGGCGGTCTCTTCCCCTCCACTTT.

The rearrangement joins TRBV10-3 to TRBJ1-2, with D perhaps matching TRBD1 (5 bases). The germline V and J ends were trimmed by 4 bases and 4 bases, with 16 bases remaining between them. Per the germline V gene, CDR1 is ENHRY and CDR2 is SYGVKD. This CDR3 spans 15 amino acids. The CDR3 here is CAISGDRDSIYGYTF. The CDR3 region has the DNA TGTGCCATCAGTGGAGACAGAGACTCGATCTATGGCTACACCTTC.

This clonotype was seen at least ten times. The CDR3 here is CASDLSERGQHGYTF. The CDR3 DNA sequence: TGTGCCAGCGACCTATCAGAGAGGGGCCAACATGGCTACACCTTC. The V call is TRBV7-9, the J call TRBJ1-2; tentative D call: TRBD1 (5 bases). CDR1 and CDR2 from the germline V gene are SEHNR and FQNEAQ (reference sequence). The CDR3 contains 15 residues. Trimming left V 8 bases short and J 6 bases short, with 22 bases between.

The CDR3 bases are TGTGCCAGCACGCCGGTCGGGACGTTCCAGCCCCAGTACTTC. Its protein product is CASTPVGTFQPQYF. V and J are TRBV2 and TRBJ2-5; D assignment may be TRBD1 or TRBD2 (5 bases each). V lost 7 bases, J lost 9 bases, and 21 bases lay in between. Germline V gives CDR1 SNHLY, CDR2 FYNNEI. This CDR3 is built from 14 residues.

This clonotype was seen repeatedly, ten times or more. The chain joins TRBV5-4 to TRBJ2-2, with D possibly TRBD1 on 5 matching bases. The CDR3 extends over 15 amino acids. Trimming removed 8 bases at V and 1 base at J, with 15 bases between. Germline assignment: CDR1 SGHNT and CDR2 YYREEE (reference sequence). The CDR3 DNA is TGTGCCAGTAGAGTTGGGGCGATGAACACCGGGGAGCTGTTTTTT. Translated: CASRVGAMNTGELFF.

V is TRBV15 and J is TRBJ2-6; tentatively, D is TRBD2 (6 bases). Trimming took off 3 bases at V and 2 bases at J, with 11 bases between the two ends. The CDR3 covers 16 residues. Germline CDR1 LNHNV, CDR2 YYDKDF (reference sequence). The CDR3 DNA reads TGTGCCACCAGCAGGCCGGGAGCCACTGGGGCCAACGTCCTGACTTTC. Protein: CATSRPGATGANVLTF. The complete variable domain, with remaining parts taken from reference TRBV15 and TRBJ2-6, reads DAMVIQNPRYQVTQFGKPVTLSCSQTLNHNVMYWYQQKSSQAPKLLFHYYDKDFNNEADTPDNFQSRRPNTSFCFLDIRSPGLGDTAMYLCATSRPGATGANVLTFGAGSRLTVL.

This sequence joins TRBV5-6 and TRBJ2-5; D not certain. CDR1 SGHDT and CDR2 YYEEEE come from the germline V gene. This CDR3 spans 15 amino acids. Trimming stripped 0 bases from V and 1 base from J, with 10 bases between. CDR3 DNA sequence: TGTGCCAGCAGCTTGGTTCCTCAGACCCAAGAGACCCAGTACTTC. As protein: CASSLVPQTQETQYF.

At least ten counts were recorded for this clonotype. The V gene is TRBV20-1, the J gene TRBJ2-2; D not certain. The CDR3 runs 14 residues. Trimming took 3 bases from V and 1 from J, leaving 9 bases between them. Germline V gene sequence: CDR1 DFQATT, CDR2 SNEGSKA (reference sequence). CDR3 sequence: CSASSQKNTGELFF. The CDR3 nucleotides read TGCAGTGCTAGTAGCCAGAAGAACACCGGGGAGCTGTTTTTT.

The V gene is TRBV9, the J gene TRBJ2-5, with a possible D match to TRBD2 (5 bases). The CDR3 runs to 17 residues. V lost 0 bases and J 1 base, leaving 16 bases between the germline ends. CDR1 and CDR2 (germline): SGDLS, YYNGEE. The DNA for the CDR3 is TGTGCCAGCAGCGTAGGGGCAGGACTCCCGGGCCAAGAGACCCAGTACTTC. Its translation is CASSVGAGLPGQETQYF. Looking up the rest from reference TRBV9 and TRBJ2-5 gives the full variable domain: DSGVTQTPKHLITATGQRVTLRCSPRSGDLSVYWYQQSLDQGLQFLIQYYNGEERAKGNILERFSAQQFPDLHSELNLSSLELGDSALYFCASSVGAGLPGQETQYFGPGTRLLVL.